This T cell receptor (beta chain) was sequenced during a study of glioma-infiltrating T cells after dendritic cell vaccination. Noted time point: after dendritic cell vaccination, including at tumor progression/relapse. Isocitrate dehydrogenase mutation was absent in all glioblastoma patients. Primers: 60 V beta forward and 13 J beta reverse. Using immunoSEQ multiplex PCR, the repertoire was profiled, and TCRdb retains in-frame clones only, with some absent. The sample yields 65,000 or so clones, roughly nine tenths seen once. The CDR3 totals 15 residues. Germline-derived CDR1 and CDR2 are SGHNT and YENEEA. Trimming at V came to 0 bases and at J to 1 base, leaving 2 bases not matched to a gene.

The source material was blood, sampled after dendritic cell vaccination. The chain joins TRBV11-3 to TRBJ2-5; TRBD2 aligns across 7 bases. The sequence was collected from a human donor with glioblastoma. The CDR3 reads CASSLDSGFQETQYF. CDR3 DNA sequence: TGTGCCAGCAGCTTAGATAGCGGGTTCCAAGAGACCCAGTACTTC.